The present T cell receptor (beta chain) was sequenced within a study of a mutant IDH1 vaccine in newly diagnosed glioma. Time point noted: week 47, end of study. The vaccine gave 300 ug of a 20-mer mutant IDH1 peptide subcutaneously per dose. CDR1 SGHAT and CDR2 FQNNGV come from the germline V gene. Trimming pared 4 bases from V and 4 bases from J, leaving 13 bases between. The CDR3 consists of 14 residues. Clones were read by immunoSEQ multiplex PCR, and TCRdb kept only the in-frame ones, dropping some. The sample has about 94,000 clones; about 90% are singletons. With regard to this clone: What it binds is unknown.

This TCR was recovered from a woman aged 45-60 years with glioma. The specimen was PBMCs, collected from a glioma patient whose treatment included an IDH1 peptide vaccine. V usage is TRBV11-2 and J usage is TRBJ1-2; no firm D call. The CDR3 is CASSSPEGSYGYTF. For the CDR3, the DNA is TGTGCCAGCAGCTCCCCAGAGGGTAGCTATGGCTACACCTTC.